The clone carrying this TCR beta chain was detected only a few times. Its cognate antigen is unknown. Here immunoSEQ multiplex PCR was the method, and the copy in TCRdb shows in-frame clones only, minus some. Of 65,000 to 80,000 clones listed, approximately 86% are singletons. Germline values: CDR1 MGHDK, CDR2 SYGVNS. Trimming stripped 4 bases from V and 5 bases from J, with 14 bases between. The CDR3 sequence is 14 residues long. The data were obtained in a study of radiation and T cells in renal cell carcinoma. Notes on the study in general: Baseline intratumoral clonotype presence is unknown without pretreatment biopsies. In blood, top tumor clones expanded by 2 weeks, shrinking by 4.

Time point noted: blood 2 weeks post-SBRT. The sample's treatment: 15 Gy SBRT to primary tumor, nephrectomy 4 weeks later. Serial blood draws occurred at baseline and 2 and 4 weeks post-SBRT. This renal cell carcinoma was of the clear cell type. The chain is built from TRBV25-1 and TRBJ1-1; possible D gene TRBD1, 5 bases. This TCR derives from a woman aged 50 to 65 with renal cell carcinoma. The source was blood, collected from a patient whose treatment included radiotherapy and nephrectomy. The CDR3 is CASSGLGGRTEAFF. The CDR3 DNA is TGTGCCAGCAGTGGCCTCGGGGGTAGGACTGAAGCTTTCTTT.